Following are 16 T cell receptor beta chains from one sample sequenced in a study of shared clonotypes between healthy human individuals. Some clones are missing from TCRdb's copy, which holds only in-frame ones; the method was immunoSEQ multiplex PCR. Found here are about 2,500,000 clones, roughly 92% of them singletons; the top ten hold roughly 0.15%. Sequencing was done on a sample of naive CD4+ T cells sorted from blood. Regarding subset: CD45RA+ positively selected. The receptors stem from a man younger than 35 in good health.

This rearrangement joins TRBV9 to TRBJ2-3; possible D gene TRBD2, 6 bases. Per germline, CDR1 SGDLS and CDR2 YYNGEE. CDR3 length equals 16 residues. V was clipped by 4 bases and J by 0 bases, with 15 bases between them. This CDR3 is CASSPDSGLSTDTQYF. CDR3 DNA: TGTGCCAGCAGCCCCGATAGCGGCCTTAGCACAGATACGCAGTATTTT.

CDR3 DNA sequence: TGTGCCAGCAGCACCGGACAGGGGGCCCATGAAAAACTGTTTTTT. It is translated as CASSTGQGAHEKLFF. This sequence joins TRBV7-3 and TRBJ1-4; 11 bases are shared with TRBD1. The V segment lost 5 bases and the J segment 6 bases; nucleotides outside the gene matches: 5. This CDR3 has 15 amino acids. Germline loops: CDR1 SGHTA, CDR2 FQGTGA.

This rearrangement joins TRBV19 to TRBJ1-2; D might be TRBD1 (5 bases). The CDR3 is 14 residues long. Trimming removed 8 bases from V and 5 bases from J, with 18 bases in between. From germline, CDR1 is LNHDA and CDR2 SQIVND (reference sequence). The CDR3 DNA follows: TGTGCCAGTGCTCGGGACGGATTTCTATATGGCTACACCTTC. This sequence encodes CASARDGFLYGYTF.

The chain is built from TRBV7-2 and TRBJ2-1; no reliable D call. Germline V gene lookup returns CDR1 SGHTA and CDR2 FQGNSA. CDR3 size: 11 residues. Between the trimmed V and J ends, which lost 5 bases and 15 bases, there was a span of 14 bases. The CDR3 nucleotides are TGTGCCAGCAGCGCGACGCTACAGCGGTTCTTC. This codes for CASSATLQRFF.

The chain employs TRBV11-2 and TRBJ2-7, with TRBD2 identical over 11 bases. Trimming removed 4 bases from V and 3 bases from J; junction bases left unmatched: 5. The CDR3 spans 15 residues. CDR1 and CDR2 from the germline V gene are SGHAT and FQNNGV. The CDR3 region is CASSSRLAGIYEQYF. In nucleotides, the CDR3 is TGTGCCAGCAGCTCTAGACTAGCGGGAATCTACGAGCAGTACTTC.

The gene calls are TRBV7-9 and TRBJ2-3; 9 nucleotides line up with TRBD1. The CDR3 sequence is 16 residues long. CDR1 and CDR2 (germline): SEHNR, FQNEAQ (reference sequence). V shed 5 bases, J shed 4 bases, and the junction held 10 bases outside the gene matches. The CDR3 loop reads CASSPVDRGGSDTQYF. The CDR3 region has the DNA TGTGCCAGCAGCCCGGTTGACAGGGGGGGGTCAGATACGCAGTATTTT. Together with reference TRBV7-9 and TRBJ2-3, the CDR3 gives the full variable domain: DTGVSQNPRHKITKRGQNVTFRCDPISEHNRLYWYRQTLGQGPEFLTYFQNEAQLEKSRLLSDRFSAERPKGSFSTLEIQRTEQGDSAMYLCASSPVDRGGSDTQYFGPGTRLTVL.

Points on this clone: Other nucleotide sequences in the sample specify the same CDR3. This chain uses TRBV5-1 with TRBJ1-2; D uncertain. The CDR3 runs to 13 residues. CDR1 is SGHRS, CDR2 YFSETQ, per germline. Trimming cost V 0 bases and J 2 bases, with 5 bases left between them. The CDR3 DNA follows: TGCGCCAGCAGCTTGGAGGGCAACTATGGCTACACCTTC. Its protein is CASSLEGNYGYTF.

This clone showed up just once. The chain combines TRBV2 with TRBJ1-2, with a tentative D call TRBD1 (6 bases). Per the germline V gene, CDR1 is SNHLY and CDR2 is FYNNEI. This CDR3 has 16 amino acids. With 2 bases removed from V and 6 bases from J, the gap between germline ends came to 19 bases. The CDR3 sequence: CASSEFVTGPSNGYTF. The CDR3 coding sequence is TGTGCCAGCAGTGAATTTGTGACAGGACCCTCGAATGGCTACACCTTC.

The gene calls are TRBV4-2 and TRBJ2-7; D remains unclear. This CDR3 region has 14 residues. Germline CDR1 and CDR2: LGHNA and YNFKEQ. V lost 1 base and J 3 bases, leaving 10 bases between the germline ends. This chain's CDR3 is CASSQVRQDYEQYF. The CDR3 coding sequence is TGTGCCAGCAGCCAAGTAAGGCAGGACTACGAGCAGTACTTC.

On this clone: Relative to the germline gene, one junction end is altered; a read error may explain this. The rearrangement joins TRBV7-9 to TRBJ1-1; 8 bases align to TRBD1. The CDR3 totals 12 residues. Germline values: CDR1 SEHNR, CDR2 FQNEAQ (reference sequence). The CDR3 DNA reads TGCGCCAGCAGCCCGGACAGGGCTGAAGCTTTCTTT. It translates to CASSPDRAEAFF.

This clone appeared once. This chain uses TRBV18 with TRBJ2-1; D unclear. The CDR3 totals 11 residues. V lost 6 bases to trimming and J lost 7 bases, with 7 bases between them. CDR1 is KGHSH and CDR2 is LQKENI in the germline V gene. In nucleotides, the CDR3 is TGTGCCAGCTCGGCTAATAATGAGCAGTTCTTC. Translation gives CASSANNEQFF.

CDR3 region: CASSQEGGPAYEQYF. CDR3 DNA: TGTGCCAGCAGCCAAGAAGGCGGACCAGCCTACGAGCAGTACTTC. This sequence joins TRBV4-2 and TRBJ2-5; no definite D call. TRBJ2-7 explains the end of the DNA better; the J call may be wrong. The CDR3 has 15 residues. CDR1 and CDR2 from the germline V gene are LGHNA and YNFKEQ.

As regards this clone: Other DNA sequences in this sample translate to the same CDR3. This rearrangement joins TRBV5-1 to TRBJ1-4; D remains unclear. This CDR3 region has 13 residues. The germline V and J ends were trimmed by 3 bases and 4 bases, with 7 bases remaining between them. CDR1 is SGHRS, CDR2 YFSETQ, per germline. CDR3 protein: CASSSMGNEKLFF. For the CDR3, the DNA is TGCGCCAGCAGCTCCATGGGTAATGAAAAACTGTTTTTT.

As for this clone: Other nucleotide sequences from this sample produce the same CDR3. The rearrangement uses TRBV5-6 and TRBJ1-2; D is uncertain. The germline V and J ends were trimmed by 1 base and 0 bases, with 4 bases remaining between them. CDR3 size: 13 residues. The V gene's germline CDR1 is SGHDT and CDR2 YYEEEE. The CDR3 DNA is TGTGCCAGCAGCTTGCCTGCTAACTATGGCTACACCTTC. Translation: CASSLPANYGYTF.

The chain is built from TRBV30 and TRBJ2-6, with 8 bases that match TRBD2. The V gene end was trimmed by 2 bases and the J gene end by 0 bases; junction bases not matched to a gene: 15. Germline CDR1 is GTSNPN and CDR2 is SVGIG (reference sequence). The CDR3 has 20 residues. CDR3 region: CAWSLLAGRAAASGANVLTF. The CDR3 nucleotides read TGTGCCTGGAGTCTCCTAGCGGGTAGGGCGGCCGCCTCTGGGGCCAACGTCCTGACTTTC.

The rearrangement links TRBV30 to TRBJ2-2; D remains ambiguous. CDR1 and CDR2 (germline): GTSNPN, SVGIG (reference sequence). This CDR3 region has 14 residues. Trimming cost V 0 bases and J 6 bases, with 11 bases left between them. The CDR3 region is CAWSVFQASGELFF. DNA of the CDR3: TGTGCCTGGAGTGTATTCCAGGCTTCCGGGGAGCTGTTTTTT.